A single sample is the source of the 27 T cell receptor beta chains below, sequenced in a study of beta chain features in type 1 diabetes. Findings and caveats of the study: Type 1 diabetes patients showed a moderate but significant shortening of TCRB CDR3s in all four CD4+ subsets.

Expressed TCRB transcripts were sequenced because the isolated RNA had all been reverse transcribed beforehand. Profiled with immunoSEQ multiplex PCR; TCRdb holds only in-frame clones, not every one. The profile shows some 140,000 clones, approximately 9% of them singletons. Their recognized antigens are unknown. The sample comprised central memory CD4+ T cells from blood. The receptors derive from a man aged 25 to 45 with type 1 diabetes.

This clone was counted only a few times. The chain joins TRBV6-1 to TRBJ2-7; D not resolved. This CDR3 has 13 residues. The V gene's germline CDR1 is MNHNS and CDR2 SASEGT. V gave up 1 base and J gave up 6 bases, with 10 bases separating them. The DNA for the CDR3 is TGTGCCAGCAGTGAAGGCCACCCTAGCGAGCAGTACTTC. It specifies CASSEGHPSEQYF.

This clone was detected many times. The genes are TRBV10-3 and TRBJ2-5, with 8 bases identical to TRBD1. The length of the CDR3 is 14 residues. The germline CDR1 and CDR2 sequences are ENHRY and SYGVKD. V trimming: 7 bases; J trimming: 4 bases; junction bases outside the gene matches: 8. CDR3 in DNA: TGTGCCATCAAAGATGGACAGGGTGGAGAGACCCAGTACTTC. The encoded protein is CAIKDGQGGETQYF.

This clone was detected a few times. This chain uses TRBV5-1 with TRBJ1-1; 7 positions agree with TRBD1. The germline CDR1 and CDR2 sequences are SGHRS and YFSETQ. CDR3 size: 13 residues. J lost 4 bases, V lost 5 bases, and 5 bases had no gene match. Written as DNA, the CDR3 is TGCGCCAGCAGAGAGGGGGCCGGCACTGAAGCTTTCTTT. Translating it yields CASREGAGTEAFF.

V is TRBV6-5 and J is TRBJ1-3, with TRBD1 as a possible D gene (5 bases). Per the germline V gene, CDR1 is MNHEY and CDR2 is SVGAGI. V lost 2 bases to trimming and J lost 2 bases, with 13 bases between them. CDR3 size: 16 residues. The CDR3 DNA reads TGTGCCAGCAGTTACGGGGGGATCAGTCCTGGAAACACCATATATTTT. Amino acid sequence: CASSYGGISPGNTIYF.

The chain is built from TRBV6-5 and TRBJ1-1; no clear D gene. Per the germline V gene, CDR1 is MNHEY and CDR2 is SVGAGI. Trimming removed 6 bases from V and 4 bases from J, with 12 bases in between. The CDR3 covers 13 residues. The CDR3 region is CASRGGKGTEAFF. The CDR3, as DNA: TGTGCCAGCAGAGGAGGGAAGGGCACTGAAGCTTTCTTT.

J is TRBJ1-2 and V is TRBV6-1; TRBD1 might be the D (5 bases). Germline CDR1 MNHNS, CDR2 SASEGT. The CDR3 sequence is 14 residues long. V lost 6 bases and J lost 3, with 14 bases in between. The CDR3 DNA follows: TGTGCCAGCAGCAGGGACTTAGATTACTATGGCTACACCTTC. This translates into CASSRDLDYYGYTF.

The V call is TRBV7-6, the J call TRBJ2-5; 8 bases are a match to TRBD2. The germline V gene encodes CDR1 SGHVS and CDR2 FNYEAQ. Trimming at V came to 3 bases and at J to 2 bases, leaving 2 bases not matched to a gene. CDR3 length: 14 amino acids. The CDR3 coding sequence is TGTGCCAGCAGCTTCCGCGGGGGGCAAGAGACCCAGTACTTC. Translated: CASSFRGGQETQYF.

The V call is TRBV6-5, the J call TRBJ2-5; 7 bases agree with TRBD2. This CDR3 spans 14 amino acids. The V and J ends lost 2 bases and 5 bases, in that order; junction bases with no gene match: 5. From germline, CDR1 is MNHEY and CDR2 SVGAGI. The CDR3 sequence is CASSYMLAAETQYF. The DNA for the CDR3 is TGTGCCAGCAGTTACATGCTAGCGGCCGAGACCCAGTACTTC.

This clone occurred many times. The chain joins TRBV11-2 to TRBJ2-7; 7 bases line up with TRBD2. The germline gives CDR1 SGHAT, CDR2 FQNNGV. The J segment lost 3 bases and the V segment lost 3 bases, leaving 8 bases of the junction unmatched. The CDR3 spans 15 residues. The CDR3 spells CASSLGGVEGYEQYF. Here the CDR3 DNA reads TGTGCCAGCAGCTTGGGGGGGGTCGAGGGCTACGAGCAGTACTTC.

The table lists this clone with a few counts. The V call is TRBV7-2, the J call TRBJ2-3; TRBD2 matches 7 bases. The trim removed 5 bases at V and 0 bases at J, leaving 11 bases unmatched. CDR1 is SGHTA, CDR2 FQGNSA, per germline. The CDR3 is 17 amino acids. The CDR3 loop reads CASSHPSGGGSTDTQYF. CDR3 bases: TGTGCCAGCAGCCACCCAAGTGGGGGGGGAAGCACAGATACGCAGTATTTT.

This chain links TRBV2 with TRBJ2-7; D may be TRBD1 (5 bases). Trimming stripped 2 bases from V and 3 bases from J, with 11 bases between. This CDR3 has 14 amino acids. CDR1 is SNHLY, CDR2 FYNNEI, per germline. The CDR3 reads CASSEQGMNYEQYF. Written as DNA, the CDR3 is TGTGCCAGCAGTGAACAGGGTATGAACTACGAGCAGTACTTC.

The J gene is TRBJ2-6, the V gene TRBV27, with D perhaps matching TRBD2 (6 bases). Germline assignment: CDR1 MNHEY and CDR2 SMNVEV (reference sequence). V lost 7 bases and J 2 bases, leaving 15 bases between the germline ends. The CDR3 spans 16 residues. The CDR3 nucleotides are TGTGCCAGCACCCAACTGGGGGGTCCTGGGGCCAACGTCCTGACTTTC. Translation gives CASTQLGGPGANVLTF.

The V and J genes are TRBV4-2 and TRBJ2-3, with 11 bases identical to TRBD2. Trimming took 0 bases from V and 4 from J; bases not matched to a gene: 6. The CDR3 covers 17 residues. The germline V gene encodes CDR1 LGHNA and CDR2 YNFKEQ. The CDR3 region has the DNA TGTGCCAGCAGCCAAGAGGGAGTAGCGGGGGGGCCAGATACGCAGTATTTT. It encodes CASSQEGVAGGPDTQYF.

The sample holds a few counts of this clone. The V gene is TRBV4-2, the J gene TRBJ1-2; unclear D gene. The CDR3 spans 14 residues. Germline loops: CDR1 LGHNA, CDR2 YNFKEQ. V was pared by 1 base and J by 8 bases, with 14 bases between. For the CDR3, the DNA is TGTGCCAGCAGCCAAGGAGGCGCGGGAGGCGGCTACACCTTC. Its protein is CASSQGGAGGGYTF.

This clone was picked up a small number of times. The chain couples TRBV2 to TRBJ1-5; D remains unclear. CDR1 and CDR2 from the germline V gene are SNHLY and FYNNEI. The V end lost 4 bases, the J end lost 4 bases, and 5 bases lay between the germline ends. CDR3 length: 12 residues. The CDR3 region is CASSGPNQPQHF. CDR3 DNA: TGTGCCAGCAGTGGTCCGAATCAGCCCCAGCATTTT.

The chain recombines TRBV11-2 with TRBJ2-4; 11 nucleotides match TRBD2. Trimming removed 5 bases from V and 8 bases from J; junction bases left unmatched: 5. This CDR3 comprises 14 residues. Germline-derived CDR1 and CDR2 are SGHAT and FQNNGV. The CDR3 region is CASSRSGGADIQYF. CDR3 DNA: TGTGCCAGCAGCCGTAGCGGGGGGGCTGACATTCAGTACTTC.

The gene calls are TRBV7-3 and TRBJ1-1, with D maybe TRBD1 (5 bases). The length of the CDR3 is 15 residues. CDR1 and CDR2 (germline): SGHTA, FQGTGA. The V end lost 5 bases, the J end lost 4 bases, and 17 bases lay between the germline ends. In nucleotides, the CDR3 is TGTGCCAGCAGCACCCGGGGGGGAGGAGTCACTGAAGCTTTCTTT. Encoded protein: CASSTRGGGVTEAFF.

This clone has a handful of counts. The genes are TRBV7-9 and TRBJ1-2, with no clear D. The germline gives CDR1 SEHNR, CDR2 FQNEAQ (reference sequence). The CDR3 is 14 amino acids. V was shortened by 5 bases and J by 8 bases, with 18 bases between the two germline ends. The CDR3 bases are TGTGCCAGCAGCCCCCCAACTGGAGCTGGGGGCTACACCTTC. Protein sequence: CASSPPTGAGGYTF.

The chain carries TRBV27 and TRBJ2-4, with 7 bases matching TRBD2. Losses at the gene ends were 3 bases for V and 0 bases for J; bases not matched to a gene: 5. The CDR3 length is 16 residues. Looked up from germline, CDR1 is MNHEY and CDR2 is SMNVEV (reference sequence). CDR3 nucleotide sequence: TGTGCCAGCAGTTTCCGCGGGGGACTAGCCAAAAACATTCAGTACTTC. Translation: CASSFRGGLAKNIQYF.

The genes are TRBV5-1 and TRBJ1-2, with a weak D call TRBD1 (5 bases). Trimming removed 2 bases at V and 2 bases at J, with 10 bases between. This CDR3 region has 14 residues. The germline gives CDR1 SGHRS, CDR2 YFSETQ. The CDR3 spells CASSFQGGNYGYTF. The CDR3 DNA reads as TGCGCCAGCAGCTTTCAGGGAGGGAACTATGGCTACACCTTC.

This clone occurred many times. The chain joins TRBV23-1 to TRBJ1-6, with D hard to call. TRBV23-1 is an open reading frame, and its role is uncertain. Trimming removed 0 bases at V and 5 bases at J, with 8 bases between. This CDR3 spans 15 amino acids. CDR3 amino acids: CASSQSGIDNSPLHF. The CDR3 DNA reads as TGCGCCAGCAGTCAATCCGGGATCGATAATTCACCCCTCCACTTT.

As to this clone: Other DNA variants within this sample encode the same CDR3. The V call is TRBV4-2, the J call TRBJ2-3, with 10 bases matching TRBD2. The CDR3 runs 17 residues. Germline CDR1 and CDR2: LGHNA and YNFKEQ. The V gene end was trimmed by 0 bases and the J gene end by 3 bases; junction bases not matched to a gene: 6. Here the CDR3 reads CASSQDPLAGVTDTQYF. Here the CDR3 DNA reads TGTGCCAGCAGCCAAGACCCTCTAGCGGGGGTAACAGATACGCAGTATTTT.

The rearrangement uses TRBV7-2 and TRBJ2-7, with TRBD2 matching 8 bases. Germline CDR1 is SGHTA and CDR2 is FQGNSA. The CDR3 contains 14 residues. V was pared by 3 bases and J by 2 bases, with 3 bases of the junction left unmatched. The CDR3 nucleotides are TGTGCCAGCAGCTTGATGCGGGAGGCCTACGAGCAGTACTTC. Translating gives CASSLMREAYEQYF.

This clone came up many times. The chain couples TRBV11-2 to TRBJ2-3, with D perhaps matching TRBD2 (5 bases). There are 15 residues in the CDR3. CDR1 is SGHAT and CDR2 is FQNNGV in the germline V gene. The V end was cut by 5 bases, the J end by 1 base, with 13 bases between. As DNA, the CDR3 is TGTGCCAGCAGCCCCCTGAGAGGGCGCACAGATACGCAGTATTTT. This gives the protein CASSPLRGRTDTQYF.

This clone was recorded a few times. The chain recombines TRBV6-1 with TRBJ1-2; TRBD1 matches 7 bases. CDR1 is MNHNS and CDR2 is SASEGT in the germline V gene. With V trimmed by 9 bases and J by 2 bases, 9 bases remained unmatched. CDR3 length equals 14 residues. In nucleotides, the CDR3 is TGTGCCAGTCTAACGGGACAGCCGAACTATGGCTACACCTTC. Its translation is CASLTGQPNYGYTF.

This clone was counted only a few times. The chain recombines TRBV21-1 with TRBJ2-1; the table's D call, TRBD2, has no DNA check behind it. TRBV21-1 is recorded as a pseudogene. This CDR3 comprises 16 residues. DNA of the CDR3: TGTGCCAGCAGCAAGGAGGTGCGATCCTCCTACAATGAGCAGTTCTTC. Translating gives CASSKEVRSSYNEQFF.

The chain has TRBV9 and TRBJ1-5; D is undetermined. The CDR3 covers 15 residues. Trimming took off 4 bases at V and 1 base at J, with 12 bases between the two ends. From germline, CDR1 is SGDLS and CDR2 YYNGEE. The CDR3 loop reads CASSPSGASNQPQHF. The CDR3 DNA follows: TGTGCCAGCAGCCCCTCGGGAGCCAGCAATCAGCCCCAGCATTTT.